This T cell receptor (beta chain) was sequenced for a study of T cells in localized non-small cell lung cancer. Study-wide results and caveats: In uninvolved adjacent lung, T cell clonality reached its highest value, exceeding tumor. Without multi-region sequencing, intratumor heterogeneity could not be excluded. Among the top 100 tumor clones, a median about 59 appeared in adjacent lung. Elevated blood T cell density was associated with longer overall survival.

Measured with immunoSEQ multiplex PCR; TCRdb has only the in-frame clones, and not every one. This table has about 17,000 clones, around four fifths appearing once. Trimming shortened V by 4 bases and J by 0 bases, and 10 bases separated the two germline ends. The CDR3 is made up of 15 amino acids. CDR1 is LNHDA, CDR2 SQIVND, per germline (reference sequence). On this clone itself: As yet, its antigen is unknown.

The input for sequencing was peripheral blood, taken before any cancer treatment. The receptor was isolated from a male donor aged 60 or older with stage III lung adenocarcinoma. The chain links TRBV19 to TRBJ1-5, with a tentative D call TRBD1 (6 bases). CDR3 amino acids: CASSTTGNSNQPQHF. The CDR3 DNA is TGTGCCAGTAGTACAACAGGGAATAGCAATCAGCCCCAGCATTTT.